This T cell receptor (beta chain) stems from a study of STAT5B mutations in CD4+ large granular lymphocyte leukemia. Some clones are missing from TCRdb's copy, which holds only in-frame ones; the method was immunoSEQ multiplex PCR. The top ten clones hold approximately 0.4% of a sample with about 50,000 clones, approximately 83% of them seen once. This clone was detected once. Between the trimmed V and J ends, which lost 3 bases and 2 bases, there was a span of 14 bases. The V gene's germline CDR1 is SGHTA and CDR2 FQGNSA. This CDR3 comprises 15 residues. The sample was CD4+ T cells from blood buffy coats. The chain recombines TRBV7-2 with TRBJ2-7; D is perhaps TRBD1 (5 bases). The sequence came from a human donor in good health. The CDR3 sequence is CASSFGQPKTYEQYF. The CDR3, as DNA: TGTGCCAGCAGCTTTGGACAACCAAAGACCTACGAGCAGTACTTC.